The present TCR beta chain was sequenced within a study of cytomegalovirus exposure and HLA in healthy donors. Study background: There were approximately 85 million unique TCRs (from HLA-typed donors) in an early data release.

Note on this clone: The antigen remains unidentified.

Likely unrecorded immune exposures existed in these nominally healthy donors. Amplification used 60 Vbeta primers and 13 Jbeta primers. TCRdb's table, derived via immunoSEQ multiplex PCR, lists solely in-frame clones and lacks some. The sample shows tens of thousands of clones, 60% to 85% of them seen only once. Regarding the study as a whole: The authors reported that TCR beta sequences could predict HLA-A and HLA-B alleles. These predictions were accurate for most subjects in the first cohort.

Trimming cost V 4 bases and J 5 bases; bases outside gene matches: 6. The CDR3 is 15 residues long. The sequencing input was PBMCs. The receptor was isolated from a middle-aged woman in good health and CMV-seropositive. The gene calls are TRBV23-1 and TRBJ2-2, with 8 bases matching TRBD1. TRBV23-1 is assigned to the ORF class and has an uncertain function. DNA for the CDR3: TGCGCCAGCAGTCGGGCCAGGGGGCGTACCGGGGAGCTGTTTTTT. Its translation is CASSRARGRTGELFF.